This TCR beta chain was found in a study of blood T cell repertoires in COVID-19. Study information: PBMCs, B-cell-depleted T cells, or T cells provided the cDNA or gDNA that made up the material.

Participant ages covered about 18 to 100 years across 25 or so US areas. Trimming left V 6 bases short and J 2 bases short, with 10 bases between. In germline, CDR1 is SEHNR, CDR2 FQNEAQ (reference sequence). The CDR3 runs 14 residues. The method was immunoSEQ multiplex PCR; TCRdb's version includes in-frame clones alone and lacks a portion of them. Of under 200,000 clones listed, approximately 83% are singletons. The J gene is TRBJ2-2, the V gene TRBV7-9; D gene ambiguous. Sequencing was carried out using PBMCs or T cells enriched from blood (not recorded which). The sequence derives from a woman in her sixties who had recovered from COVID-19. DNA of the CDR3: TGTGCCAGCAGTTCTAGAGTAAACACCGGGGAGCTGTTTTTT. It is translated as CASSSRVNTGELFF.